This T cell receptor (beta chain) was sequenced for a study of shared clonotypes between healthy human individuals. Whole-study context: Researchers assigned three CD4 naive, three CD4 memory, two CD8 naive and one CD8 memory plate to each donor. Broader study findings: Genetic and exposure-history diversity was limited by the small donor number.

Germline loops: CDR1 SGHTA, CDR2 FQGTGA. The CDR3 consists of 15 residues. Between the trimmed V and J ends, which lost 5 bases and 0 bases, there was a span of 10 bases. Details on this clone: Its antigen is still unknown.

TCRdb's table, derived via immunoSEQ multiplex PCR, lists solely in-frame clones and lacks some. This table holds nearly 1 million clones, about 80% found once. The TCR originated in a man between 18 and 29 years old in good health. The V call is TRBV7-3, the J call TRBJ2-2, with no clear D. The sequenced sample consisted of memory CD4+ T cells sorted from blood. Documented subset: CD45RA-negative fraction. The CDR3, as DNA: TGTGCCAGCAGCCCCCCCGGCCCGAACACCGGGGAGCTGTTTTTT. Its translation: CASSPPGPNTGELFF.